The clone carrying this TCR beta chain was recorded at least ten times. What it binds is unknown. The CDR3 runs 13 residues. CDR1 DFQATT and CDR2 SNEGSKA come from the germline V gene (reference sequence). Unmatched junction bases numbered 2, after V lost 1 base and J lost 5 bases. Naive CD4+ T cells were purified with Tregs depleted by CD25. General observations from the study: Tumor memory CD4+ T cell TCR gene usage was found to cluster with blood and lymph node memory CD4+ cells and with lymph node naive CD4+ cells.

After constant-region reverse-primer amplification, full-length variable regions underwent semi-nested PCR with Nested Universal Primer A. TCRdb passed the 5' RACE reads through MiXCR, listing each CDR3 protein once. The sample shows 53,000 or so distinct CDR3 sequences, approximately 23% of them seen only once. The receptor was derived from a female donor with breast cancer. Sequenced: tumor-infiltrating naive CD4+ T cells sorted from the breast tumor. Subset: naive CD4+ T cells, CD4+CD45RA+CD25-. The chain combines TRBV20-1 with TRBJ1-1, with 9 positions matching TRBD1. CDR3 sequence reads: CSARGGTGTEAFF. The CDR3 DNA follows: TGCAGTGCTAGAGGGGGGACAGGGACTGAAGCTTTCTTT.